Shown below are 8 T cell receptor beta chains from a single sample sequenced in a study of Graves' ophthalmopathy and Graves' hyperthyroidism (dated by TCRdb to 2016 to 2019). The sequencing machine was an Illumina HiSeq 2000. For repertoire sequencing, the TCR beta CDR3 regions were amplified from RNA transcripts. The first round of RT-PCR was done with HTBI primers and the Qiagen OneStep RT-PCR kit, and was followed by a second round of multiplex PCR, then size selection and purification. TCRdb took the public reads, trimmed them with fastp at Q25, ran MiXCR for clone calling and kept in-frame beta chains. Rows merge per CDR3 protein into single entries with the most common DNA and genes. For this sample the table gives 1 million to 1.3 million distinct CDR3 sequences, of which 35% to 40% were detected only once. The leading ten clones occupy 11% of the sample. Sample: peripheral blood or thyroid tissue (not recorded which). The receptor set was obtained from an adult man with Graves' hyperthyroidism.

For this clonotype: A much larger clone differs by one base, so this may be a read error. The chain joins TRBV12-3 or TRBV12-4 to TRBJ2-5; TRBD2 aligns across 8 bases. J gave up 5 bases and V 5 bases, and 7 bases lay outside the gene matches. This CDR3 is built from 14 residues. The CDR3 nucleotides are TGTGCCAGCAGTCTCCCGACTAGCGTGGAGACCCAGTACTTC. Translating it yields CASSLPTSVETQYF.

The chain joins TRBV29-1 to TRBJ2-5; TRBD2 aligns across 7 bases. The CDR3 totals 13 residues. V gave up 7 bases and J gave up 5 bases; unmatched junction bases: 10. Germline V CDR1 and CDR2: SQVTM, ANQGSEA. CDR3 in amino acids: CSGRTRESETQYF. The CDR3 nucleotides read TGCAGCGGCCGGACTAGGGAGTCGGAGACCCAGTACTTC.

This clonotype appeared a few times. The rearrangement joins TRBV25-1 to TRBJ1-6, with TRBD1 matching over 9 bases. Trimming cost V 4 bases and J 9 bases; bases outside gene matches: 10. This CDR3 spans 16 amino acids. Germline V gives CDR1 MGHDK, CDR2 SYGVNS. As DNA, the CDR3 is TGTGCCAGCAGTGCCGCGGGAACAGGGGGCAGTTCACCCCTCCACTTT. Its translation is CASSAAGTGGSSPLHF. The complete variable domain, with remaining parts taken from reference TRBV25-1 and TRBJ1-6, reads EADIYQTPRYLVIGTGKKITLECSQTMGHDKMYWYQQDPGMELHLIHYSYGVNSTEKGDLSSESTVSRIRTEHFPLTLESARPSHTSQYLCASSAAGTGGSSPLHFGNGTRLTVT.

This chain links TRBV11-2 with TRBJ1-6, with a tentative D call TRBD1 (5 bases). Germline V gene lookup returns CDR1 SGHAT and CDR2 FQNNGV. This CDR3 is 22 amino acids long. V lost 4 bases and J 0 bases, leaving 28 bases between the germline ends. CDR3 region: CASSSPRHLLLRGSSYNSPLHF. The CDR3 bases are TGTGCCAGCAGCTCACCACGGCACTTACTGCTCCGGGGGAGCTCCTATAATTCACCCCTCCACTTT.

This clonotype occurred a few times. The V call is TRBV20-1, the J call TRBJ1-2; D perhaps matches TRBD1 (6 bases). From germline, CDR1 is DFQATT and CDR2 SNEGSKA (reference sequence). V lost 2 bases, J lost 3 bases, and 13 bases lay in between. The CDR3 covers 14 residues. The CDR3: CSARSAGAYYGYTF. The CDR3 DNA reads TGCAGTGCTAGATCGGCAGGGGCCTACTATGGCTACACCTTC.

This clonotype was seen many times. The V call is TRBV9, the J call TRBJ1-4; 7 nucleotides agree with TRBD1. J was trimmed by 10 bases and V by 0 bases; bases with no gene match: 9. CDR3 length: 15 amino acids. In germline, CDR1 is SGDLS, CDR2 YYNGEE. The DNA of the CDR3 is TGTGCCAGCAGCGTAGGGATTGACAGGGAGGGAAAACTGTTTTTT. It specifies CASSVGIDREGKLFF.

In this sample, this clonotype turned up many times. This rearrangement joins TRBV2 to TRBJ2-7; D tentatively fits TRBD1 or TRBD2 (5 bases each). V dropped 3 bases and J dropped 5 bases, with 11 bases sitting between them. Germline CDR1 and CDR2: SNHLY and FYNNEI. The CDR3 has 13 residues. CDR3 loop: CASSEARGDEQYF. The CDR3 nucleotides are TGTGCCAGCAGTGAGGCTCGGGGCGACGAGCAGTACTTC.

This chain joins TRBV20-1 and TRBJ2-2, with D tentatively TRBD1 (6 bases). The CDR3 runs 15 residues. Germline V gene lookup returns CDR1 DFQATT and CDR2 SNEGSKA (reference sequence). Trimming shortened V by 3 bases and J by 1 base, and 12 bases separated the two germline ends. The CDR3 DNA is TGCAGTGCTAGGGATGAGACAGGGAACACCGGGGAGCTGTTTTTT. Translating it yields CSARDETGNTGELFF.